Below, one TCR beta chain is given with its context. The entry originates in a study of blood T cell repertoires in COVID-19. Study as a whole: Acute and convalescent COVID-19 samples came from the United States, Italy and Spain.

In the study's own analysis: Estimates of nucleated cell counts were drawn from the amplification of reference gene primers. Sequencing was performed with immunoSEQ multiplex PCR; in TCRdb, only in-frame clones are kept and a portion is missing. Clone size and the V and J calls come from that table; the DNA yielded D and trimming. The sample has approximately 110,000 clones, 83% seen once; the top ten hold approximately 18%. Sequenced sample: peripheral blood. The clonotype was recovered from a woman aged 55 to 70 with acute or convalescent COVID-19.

CDR3 region: CASSPQGFDYGYTF. For the CDR3, the DNA is TGTGCCAGCAGTCCGCAGGGGTTCGACTATGGCTACACCTTC. The chain links TRBV6-5 to TRBJ1-2, with a tentative D call TRBD1 (6 bases). The CDR3 runs 14 residues. CDR1 and CDR2 (germline): MNHEY, SVGAGI. V shed 5 bases and J shed 3 bases, with 13 bases lying between them.